This T cell receptor beta chain was sequenced in a study of T cell responses to AZD1222 COVID-19 vaccine. Across the whole study: The study pooled second doses at about 4 or about 12 weeks. Study-wide points: None of the repertoires were sampled until the peak T cell response had passed. Just a handful of AZD1222 recipients were seropositive at baseline.

The method was immunoSEQ multiplex PCR; TCRdb's version includes in-frame clones alone and lacks a portion of them. The table includes about 140,000 clones, 70% to 90% detected once. Notes on this clone: Its specificity is not known.

Germline CDR1 reads SGHDT; CDR2 reads YYEEEE. Trimming cost V 4 bases and J 2 bases; bases outside gene matches: 9. This CDR3 comprises 16 residues. The chain links TRBV5-6 to TRBJ2-1; 7 nucleotides line up with TRBD1. The starting material was peripheral blood, obtained on day 0 of AZD1222 vaccination. The TCR sequence derives from an adult in good health. The CDR3 sequence: CASSPHRDSTYNEQFF. As DNA, the CDR3 is TGTGCCAGCAGCCCACATAGGGACAGCACCTACAATGAGCAGTTCTTC.